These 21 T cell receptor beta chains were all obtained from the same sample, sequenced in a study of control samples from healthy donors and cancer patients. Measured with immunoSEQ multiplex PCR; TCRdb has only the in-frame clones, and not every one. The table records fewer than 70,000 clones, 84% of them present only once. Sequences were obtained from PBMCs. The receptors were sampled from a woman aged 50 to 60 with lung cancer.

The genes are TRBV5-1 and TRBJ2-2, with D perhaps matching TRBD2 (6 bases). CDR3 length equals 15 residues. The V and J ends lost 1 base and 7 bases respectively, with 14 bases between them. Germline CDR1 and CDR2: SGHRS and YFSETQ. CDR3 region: CASSLNGGIDGELFF. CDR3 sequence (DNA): TGCGCCAGCAGCTTGAACGGGGGTATAGACGGGGAGCTGTTTTTT.

The CDR3 is CASSLSGANTEAFF. The CDR3 nucleotides are TGCGCCAGCAGCTTGTCAGGGGCTAACACTGAAGCTTTCTTT. The rearrangement joins TRBV5-1 to TRBJ1-1; a possible D gene is TRBD1 (6 bases). Trimming shortened V by 1 base and J by 2 bases, and 9 bases separated the two germline ends. CDR1 is SGHRS, CDR2 YFSETQ, per germline. This CDR3 comprises 14 residues.

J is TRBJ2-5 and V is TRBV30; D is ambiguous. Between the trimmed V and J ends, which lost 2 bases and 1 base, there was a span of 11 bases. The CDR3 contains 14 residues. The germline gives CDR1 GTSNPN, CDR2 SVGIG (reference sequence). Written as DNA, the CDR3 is TGTGCCTGGAGTCAAACTGCAGGCCAAGAGACCCAGTACTTC. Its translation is CAWSQTAGQETQYF.

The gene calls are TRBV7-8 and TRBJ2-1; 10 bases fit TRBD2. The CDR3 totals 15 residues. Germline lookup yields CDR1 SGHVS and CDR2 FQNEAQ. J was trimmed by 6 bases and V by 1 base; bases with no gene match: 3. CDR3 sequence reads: CASSLGLAGVNEQFF. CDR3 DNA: TGTGCCAGCAGCTTAGGGCTAGCGGGGGTCAATGAGCAGTTCTTC.

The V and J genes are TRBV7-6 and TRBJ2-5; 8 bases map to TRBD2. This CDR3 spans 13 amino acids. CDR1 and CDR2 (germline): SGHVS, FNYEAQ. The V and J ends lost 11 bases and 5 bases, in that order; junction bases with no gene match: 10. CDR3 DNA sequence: TGTGCCGTCCGGGGGGGTCCTTCGGAGACCCAGTACTTC. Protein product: CAVRGGPSETQYF.

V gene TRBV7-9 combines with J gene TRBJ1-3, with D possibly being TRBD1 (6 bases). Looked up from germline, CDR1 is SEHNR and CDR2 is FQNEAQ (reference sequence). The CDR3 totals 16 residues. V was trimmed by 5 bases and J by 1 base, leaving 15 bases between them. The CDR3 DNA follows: TGTGCCAGCAGCGCCCGGGACATCGTTTCTGGAAACACCATATATTTT. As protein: CASSARDIVSGNTIYF.

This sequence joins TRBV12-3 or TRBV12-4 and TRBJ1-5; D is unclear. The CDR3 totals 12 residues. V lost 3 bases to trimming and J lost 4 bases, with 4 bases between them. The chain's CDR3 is CASSLNNQPQHF. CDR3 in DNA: TGTGCCAGCAGTTTGAATAATCAGCCCCAGCATTTT.

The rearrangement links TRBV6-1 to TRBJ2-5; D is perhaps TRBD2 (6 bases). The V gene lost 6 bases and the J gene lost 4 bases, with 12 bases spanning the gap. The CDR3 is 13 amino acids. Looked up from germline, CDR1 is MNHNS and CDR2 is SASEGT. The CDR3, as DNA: TGTGCCAGCAGCTCCCCCGGGGGAGAGACCCAGTACTTC. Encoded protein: CASSSPGGETQYF.

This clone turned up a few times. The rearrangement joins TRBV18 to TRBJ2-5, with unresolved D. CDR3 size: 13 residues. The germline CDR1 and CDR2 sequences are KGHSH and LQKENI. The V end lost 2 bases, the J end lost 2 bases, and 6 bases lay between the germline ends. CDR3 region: CASSPNSQETQYF. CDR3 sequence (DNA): TGTGCCAGCTCACCAAATAGTCAAGAGACCCAGTACTTC.

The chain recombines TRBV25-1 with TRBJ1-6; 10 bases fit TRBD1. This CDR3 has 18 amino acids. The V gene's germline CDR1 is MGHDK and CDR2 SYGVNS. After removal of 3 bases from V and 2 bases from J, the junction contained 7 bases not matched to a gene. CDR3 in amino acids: CASSELSDRGTYNSPLHF. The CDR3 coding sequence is TGTGCCAGCAGTGAGCTTTCGGACAGGGGGACCTATAATTCACCCCTCCACTTT. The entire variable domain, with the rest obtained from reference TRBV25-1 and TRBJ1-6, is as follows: EADIYQTPRYLVIGTGKKITLECSQTMGHDKMYWYQQDPGMELHLIHYSYGVNSTEKGDLSSESTVSRIRTEHFPLTLESARPSHTSQYLCASSELSDRGTYNSPLHFGNGTRLTVT.

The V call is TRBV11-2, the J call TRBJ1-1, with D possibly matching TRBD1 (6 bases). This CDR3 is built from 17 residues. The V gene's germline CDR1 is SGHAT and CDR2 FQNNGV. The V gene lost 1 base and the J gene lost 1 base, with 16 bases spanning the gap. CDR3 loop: CASSLARQGRGNTEAFF. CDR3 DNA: TGTGCCAGCAGCTTAGCTCGCCAGGGGAGAGGGAACACTGAAGCTTTCTTT. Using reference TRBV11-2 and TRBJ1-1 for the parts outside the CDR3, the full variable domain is EAGVAQSPRYKIIEKRQSVAFWCNPISGHATLYWYQQILGQGPKLLIQFQNNGVVDDSQLPKDRFSAERLKGVDSTLKIQPAKLEDSAVYLCASSLARQGRGNTEAFFGQGTRLTVV.

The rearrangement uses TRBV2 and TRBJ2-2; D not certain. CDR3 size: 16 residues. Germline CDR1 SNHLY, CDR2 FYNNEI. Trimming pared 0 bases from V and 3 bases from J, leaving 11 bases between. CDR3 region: CASSEAPQDHTGELFF. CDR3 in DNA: TGTGCCAGCAGTGAAGCACCGCAGGATCACACCGGGGAGCTGTTTTTT.

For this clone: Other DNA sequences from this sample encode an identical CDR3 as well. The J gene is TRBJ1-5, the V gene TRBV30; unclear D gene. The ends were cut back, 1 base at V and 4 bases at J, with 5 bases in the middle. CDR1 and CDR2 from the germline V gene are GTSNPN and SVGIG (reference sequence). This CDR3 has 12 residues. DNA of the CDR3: TGTGCCTGGAGTGGTCTAAATCAGCCCCAGCATTTT. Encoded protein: CAWSGLNQPQHF.

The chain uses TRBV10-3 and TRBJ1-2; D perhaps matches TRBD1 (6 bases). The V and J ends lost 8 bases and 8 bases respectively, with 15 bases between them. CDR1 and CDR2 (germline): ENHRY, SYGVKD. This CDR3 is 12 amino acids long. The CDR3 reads CAIGGGRQGYTF. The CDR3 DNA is TGTGCCATCGGGGGGGGGCGACAGGGCTACACCTTC.

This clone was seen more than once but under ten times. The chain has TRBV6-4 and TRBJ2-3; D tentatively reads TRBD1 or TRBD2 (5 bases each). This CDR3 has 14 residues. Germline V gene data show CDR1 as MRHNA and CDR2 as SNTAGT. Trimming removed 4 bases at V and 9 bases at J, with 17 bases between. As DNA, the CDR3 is TGTGCCAGCAGTGTGTCCCAGGGAGAGGGAACGCAGTATTTT. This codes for CASSVSQGEGTQYF.

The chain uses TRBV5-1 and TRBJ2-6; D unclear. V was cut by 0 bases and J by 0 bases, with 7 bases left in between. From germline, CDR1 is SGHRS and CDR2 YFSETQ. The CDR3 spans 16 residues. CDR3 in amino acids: CASSLARPSGANVLTF. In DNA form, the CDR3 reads TGCGCCAGCAGCTTGGCTCGCCCCTCTGGGGCCAACGTCCTGACTTTC.

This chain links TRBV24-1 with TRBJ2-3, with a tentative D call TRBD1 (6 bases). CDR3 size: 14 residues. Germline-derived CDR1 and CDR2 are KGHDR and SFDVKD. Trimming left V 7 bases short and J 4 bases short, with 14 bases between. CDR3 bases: TGTGCCACCAGCCCAGGGGTGTTCGCAGATACGCAGTATTTT. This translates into CATSPGVFADTQYF.

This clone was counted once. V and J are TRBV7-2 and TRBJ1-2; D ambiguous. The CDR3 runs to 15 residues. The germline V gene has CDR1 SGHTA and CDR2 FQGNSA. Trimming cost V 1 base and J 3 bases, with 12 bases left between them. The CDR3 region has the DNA TGTGCCAGCAGCTTAGGCCTCCGTTCGGACTATGGCTACACCTTC. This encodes CASSLGLRSDYGYTF.

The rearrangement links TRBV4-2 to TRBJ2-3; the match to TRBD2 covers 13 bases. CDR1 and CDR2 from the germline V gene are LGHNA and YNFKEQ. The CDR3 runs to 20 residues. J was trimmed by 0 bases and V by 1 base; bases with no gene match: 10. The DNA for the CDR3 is TGTGCCAGCAGCCAAGCCCTGGGGGGACTAGCGGGGTCTAGCACAGATACGCAGTATTTT. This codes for CASSQALGGLAGSSTDTQYF.

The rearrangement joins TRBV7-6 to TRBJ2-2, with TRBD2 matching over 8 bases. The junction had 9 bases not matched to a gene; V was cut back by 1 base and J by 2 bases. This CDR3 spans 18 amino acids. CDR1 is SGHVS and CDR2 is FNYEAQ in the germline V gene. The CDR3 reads CASSLEYERGLNTGELFF. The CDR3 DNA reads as TGTGCCAGCAGCTTAGAGTATGAGCGGGGGCTCAACACCGGGGAGCTGTTTTTT.

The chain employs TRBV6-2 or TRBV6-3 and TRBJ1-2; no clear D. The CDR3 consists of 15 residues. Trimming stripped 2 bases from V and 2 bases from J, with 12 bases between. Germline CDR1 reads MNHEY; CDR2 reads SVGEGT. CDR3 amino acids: CASSYGLSPNYGYTF. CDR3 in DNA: TGTGCCAGCAGTTACGGGCTTAGCCCAAACTATGGCTACACCTTC.